This TCR beta chain is from a study of T cells in Graves' hyperthyroidism and ophthalmopathy (dated by TCRdb to about 2019). A note on the overall study: Peripheral blood samples were taken at initial diagnosis, before any treatment was given. A discovery cohort of about a hundred patients, roughly 45 with Graves' ophthalmopathy and about 58 with stable Graves' hyperthyroidism, was used to find distinguishing TCR V-J signatures. An independent validation cohort of under 20 hyperthyroidism patients and more than 15 patients who later progressed to ophthalmopathy tested prospective prediction of ophthalmopathy. The 95 to 100 discovery patients were randomly divided into training and test sets at a 7:3 ratio. In about 6 Graves' hyperthyroidism patients, the study also compared T-cell repertoires from thyroid tissue with T-cell repertoires from blood. Following sampling, methimazole starting at 30 mg daily was given to hyperthyroidism patients, and high-dose intravenous methylprednisolone was given to ophthalmopathy patients. The paper describes TCR Vbeta CDR3 sequencing of about 140 peripheral blood samples, made up of roughly 40 ophthalmopathy patients, around 78 hyperthyroidism patients and about 17 progressor patients.

V is pared back by 0 bases and J by 8 bases, with 10 bases lying between the germline termini. The CDR3 runs 13 residues from the cysteine to the phenylalanine. Of all the DNA, just the CDR3 is kept, 39 bases in frame from base 1. To note about this clonotype: Its antigen is currently not known. No clone much larger than this one lies a single base away; base qualities are absent.

The TCR beta CDR3 regions were amplified from RNA transcripts. The first round of RT-PCR for the TCR CDR3 was performed with the HTBI primer set and the Qiagen OneStep RT-PCR kit. The libraries were constructed in a second round of multiplex PCR and then size-selected and purified. The libraries were sequenced on an Illumina HiSeq2000 using paired-end 100 bp reads. The authors' analysis ran thus. SOAPnuke was used to process the raw data, with reads discarded if the reads contained adapters or uncalled bases, had a mean Phred below 15, or lacked an exact constant-primer or identifier match. High-quality paired reads were merged using COPE v1.2.5, and each unique nucleotide sequence was defined as a clonotype. Clonotypes were aligned to IMGT TRBV, TRBD and TRBJ reference segments using MiTCR v1.1. Analysis was restricted to V-J combinations with a frequency above 0.0001, which covered roughly 99% of repertoires. The TCS score was defined as F50 (clonal expansion) divided by E x V (chaos), with BLOSUM62-based TCRdist calculated between CDR3 peptides within each V-J. Welch's t-statistics and random forest reduced 500 to 650 V-J features to fewer than 15, which were used in a naive Bayes classifier (R e1071). The public reads were reanalyzed by TCRdb: fastp trimming at Q25, MiXCR alignment, in-frame beta chains only. Each entry merges the rows of one CDR3 protein and shows their most common DNA and genes. The V and J calls reflect TCRdb's pipeline rather than the authors' work. The sample profile shows hundreds of thousands of distinct CDR3 sequences; approximately 15% of them were found once. Of the sample, roughly 10% is held by the ten largest clones.

What the work shows at the level of the full study, not this receptor alone: Blood samples also contained most of the expanded thyroid clonotypes (frequency above 0.001), which suggests that blood repertoires may reflect thyroid immune responses. Sample size was not statistically predetermined, and blinding of investigators to group allocation was not performed. Ophthalmopathy was separated from stable hyperthyroidism by a 13 V-J signature model, with 85% to 90% sensitivity and roughly 84% specificity obtained in cross-validation and 80%/75% obtained in testing. In validation, progression to ophthalmopathy was predicted by the model with roughly 69% sensitivity and 72% to 85% specificity, a median of about 6.8 months before onset.

Stable Graves' hyperthyroidism was defined as no progression to ophthalmopathy during 18 months of follow-up. Hyperthyroidism patients were newly diagnosed, had a disease duration of under 2 months, and were aged 18 to 65 years. Patients with uncontrolled infections, other autoimmune diseases, pregnancy or lactation were excluded. Clinical symptoms, serum thyroxine and TRAb, thyroid ultrasound, and orbital computed tomography formed the basis for the diagnoses. PBMCs were isolated from 8 to 10 ml of fresh peripheral blood by Ficoll-Paque density gradient centrifugation. Trizol reagent was used to extract total RNA, and RNA quality was then checked on an Agilent 2100 Bioanalyzer.

The source of this sequence is a young woman with Graves' hyperthyroidism. The sample was blood. The rearranged segments are TRBV12-3 or TRBV12-4 and TRBJ1-2; no confident D gene assignment can be made. The CDR3 region reads CASSLARLGGYTF. The nucleotide sequence is given as TGTGCCAGCAGTTTAGCCCGGCTGGGAGGCTACACCTTC.